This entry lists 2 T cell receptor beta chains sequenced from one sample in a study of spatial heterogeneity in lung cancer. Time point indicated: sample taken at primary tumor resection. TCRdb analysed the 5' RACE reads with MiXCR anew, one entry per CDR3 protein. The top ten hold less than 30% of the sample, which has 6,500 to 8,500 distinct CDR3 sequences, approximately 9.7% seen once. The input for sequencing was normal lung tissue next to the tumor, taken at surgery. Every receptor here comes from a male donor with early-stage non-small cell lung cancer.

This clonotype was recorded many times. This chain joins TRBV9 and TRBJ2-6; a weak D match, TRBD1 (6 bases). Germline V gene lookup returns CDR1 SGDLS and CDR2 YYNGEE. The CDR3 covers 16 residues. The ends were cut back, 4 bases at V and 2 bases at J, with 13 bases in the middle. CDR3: CASSLIRDTGANVLTF. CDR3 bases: TGTGCCAGCAGCCTTATTCGGGACACTGGGGCCAACGTCCTGACTTTC.

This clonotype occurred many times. The CDR3 sequence: CASSRTGAAGELFF. The CDR3 nucleotides read TGCGCCAGCAGCAGGACAGGGGCCGCCGGGGAGCTGTTTTTT. The genes are TRBV5-1 and TRBJ2-2, with 9 bases matching TRBD1. J lost 6 bases, V lost 4 bases, and 4 bases had no gene match. The germline CDR1 and CDR2 sequences are SGHRS and YFSETQ. The CDR3 spans 14 residues.